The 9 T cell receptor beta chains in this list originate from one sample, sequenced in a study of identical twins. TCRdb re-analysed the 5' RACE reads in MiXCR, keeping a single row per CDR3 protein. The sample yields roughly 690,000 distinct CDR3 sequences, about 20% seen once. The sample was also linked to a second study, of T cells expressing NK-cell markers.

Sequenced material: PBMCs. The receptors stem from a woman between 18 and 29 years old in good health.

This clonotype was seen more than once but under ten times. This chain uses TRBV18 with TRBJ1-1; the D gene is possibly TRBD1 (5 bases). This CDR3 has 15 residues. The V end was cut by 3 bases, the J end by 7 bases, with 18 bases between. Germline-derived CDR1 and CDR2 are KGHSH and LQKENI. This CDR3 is CASSPFAEPGGEAFF. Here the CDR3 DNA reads TGTGCCAGCTCACCTTTCGCAGAGCCGGGGGGTGAAGCTTTCTTT.

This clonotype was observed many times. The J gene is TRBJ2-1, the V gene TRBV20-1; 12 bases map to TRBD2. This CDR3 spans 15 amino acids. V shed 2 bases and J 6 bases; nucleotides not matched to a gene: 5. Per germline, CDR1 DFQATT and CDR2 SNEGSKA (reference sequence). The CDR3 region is CSARPSGRAVNEQFF. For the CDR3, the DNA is TGCAGTGCTAGACCTAGCGGGAGGGCCGTCAATGAGCAGTTCTTC.

This CDR3 reads CASSWAGEGYEQYF. Written as DNA, the CDR3 is TGCGCCAGCAGCTGGGCAGGGGAGGGCTACGAGCAGTACTTC. The V gene is TRBV5-1, the J gene TRBJ2-7, with D tentatively TRBD2 (7 bases). The CDR3 consists of 14 residues. From germline, CDR1 is SGHRS and CDR2 YFSETQ. V was pared by 3 bases and J by 3 bases, with 13 bases between.

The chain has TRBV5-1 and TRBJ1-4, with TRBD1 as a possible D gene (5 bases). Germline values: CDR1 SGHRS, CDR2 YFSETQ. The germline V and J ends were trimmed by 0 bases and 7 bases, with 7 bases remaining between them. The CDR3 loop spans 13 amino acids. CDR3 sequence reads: CASSLDGGEKLFF. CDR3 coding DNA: TGCGCCAGCAGCTTGGATGGGGGTGAAAAACTGTTTTTT.

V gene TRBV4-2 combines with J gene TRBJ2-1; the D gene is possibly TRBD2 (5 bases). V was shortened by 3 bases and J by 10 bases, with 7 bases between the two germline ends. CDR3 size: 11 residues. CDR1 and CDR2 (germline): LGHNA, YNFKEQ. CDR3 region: CASSHQREQFF. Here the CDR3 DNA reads TGTGCCAGCAGCCACCAGCGGGAGCAGTTCTTC.

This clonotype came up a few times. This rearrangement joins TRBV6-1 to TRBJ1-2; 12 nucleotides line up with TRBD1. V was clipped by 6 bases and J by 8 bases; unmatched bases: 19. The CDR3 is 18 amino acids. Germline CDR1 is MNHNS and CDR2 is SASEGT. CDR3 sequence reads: CASRLIGDRGRLDKGYTF. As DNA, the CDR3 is TGTGCCAGCAGACTAATAGGGGACAGGGGGCGCCTGGATAAAGGCTACACCTTC.

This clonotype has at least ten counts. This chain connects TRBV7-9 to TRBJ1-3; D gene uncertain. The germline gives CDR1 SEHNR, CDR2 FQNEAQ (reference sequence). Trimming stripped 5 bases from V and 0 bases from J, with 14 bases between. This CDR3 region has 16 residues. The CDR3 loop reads CASSPPGSHSGNTIYF. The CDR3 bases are TGTGCCAGCAGCCCTCCGGGCAGCCACTCTGGAAACACCATATATTTT.

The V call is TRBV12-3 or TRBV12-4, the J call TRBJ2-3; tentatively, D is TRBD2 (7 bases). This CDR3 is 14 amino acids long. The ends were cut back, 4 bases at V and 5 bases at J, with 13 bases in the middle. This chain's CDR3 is CASSWGGLGDTQYF. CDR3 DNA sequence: TGTGCCAGCAGTTGGGGGGGCCTGGGAGATACGCAGTATTTT.

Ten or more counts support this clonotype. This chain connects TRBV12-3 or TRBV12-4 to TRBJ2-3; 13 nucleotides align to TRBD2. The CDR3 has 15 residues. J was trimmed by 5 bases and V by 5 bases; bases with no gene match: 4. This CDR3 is CASSPRLAGGDTQYF. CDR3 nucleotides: TGTGCCAGCAGTCCCCGACTAGCGGGGGGAGATACGCAGTATTTT.